The clone carrying this T cell receptor beta chain came up once. Its target is unknown. V dropped 0 bases and J dropped 10 bases, with 7 bases sitting between them. The CDR3 has 12 amino acids. CDR1 and CDR2 (germline): ENHRY, SYGVKD. These data originate in a study of resident and recirculating memory T cells in vitiligo. The overall study: Samples were epidermis from two lesional and two nonlesional sites, plus PBMCs. Study findings and constraints: Non-conserved TCRs across sites and patients suggested distinct clones per lesion.

The protocol was immunoSEQ multiplex PCR, while the TCRdb copy is restricted to in-frame clones and leaves out a portion. Here the sample spans tens of thousands of clones, around 92% being singletons. The rearrangement joins TRBV10-3 to TRBJ2-4, with D perhaps matching TRBD2 (6 bases). Source material: blood. The clonotype originates from a male donor with vitiligo. The CDR3, as DNA: TGTGCCATCAGTGAGTCTGGGGGGATTCAGTACTTC. Translating it yields CAISESGGIQYF.